The clone carrying this TCR beta chain was picked up a small number of times. Antigen unknown. The data originate from a study of blood T cells in healthy people across ages. Germline V gene lookup returns CDR1 ENHRY and CDR2 SYGVKD. Trimming left V 6 bases short and J 8 bases short, with 19 bases between. The CDR3 sequence is 14 residues long. Broader study findings: TCR beta diversity, measured per million T cells, fell in a roughly linear way with age.

A J-beta primer mix and a sample-barcoded 5' primer were used in a second PCR of about 6 to 12 cycles. The study obtained at least 3 million CDR3-containing paired-end reads from every sample. In TCRdb, the 5' RACE reads were re-called with MiXCR into one record per CDR3 protein. The data contain 1.8 million or so distinct CDR3 sequences, roughly two fifths of them singletons. Every donor provided around 10 milliliters of peripheral blood. The authors extracted at least 5.5 micrograms of total RNA per sample. Source material: blood. This receptor was obtained from a human donor in good health. The chain combines TRBV10-3 with TRBJ1-2; D is undetermined. CDR3 region: CAIRDTHQNSGYTF. The CDR3 DNA follows: TGTGCCATCAGAGATACGCACCAGAACTCAGGCTACACCTTC.